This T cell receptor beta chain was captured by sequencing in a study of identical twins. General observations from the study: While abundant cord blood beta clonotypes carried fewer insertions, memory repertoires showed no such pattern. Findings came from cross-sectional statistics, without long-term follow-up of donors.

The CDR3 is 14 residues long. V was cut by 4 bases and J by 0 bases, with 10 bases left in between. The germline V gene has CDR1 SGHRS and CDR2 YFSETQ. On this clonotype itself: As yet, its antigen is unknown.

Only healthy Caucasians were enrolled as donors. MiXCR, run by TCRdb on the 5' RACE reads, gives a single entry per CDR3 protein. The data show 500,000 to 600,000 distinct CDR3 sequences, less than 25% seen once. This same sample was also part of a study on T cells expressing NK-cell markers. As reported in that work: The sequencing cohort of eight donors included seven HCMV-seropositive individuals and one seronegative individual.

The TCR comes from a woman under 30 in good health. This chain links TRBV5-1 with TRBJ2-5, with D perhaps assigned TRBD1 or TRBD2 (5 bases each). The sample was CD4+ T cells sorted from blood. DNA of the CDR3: TGCGCCAGCAGCCCGGGACCGAACCAAGAGACCCAGTACTTC. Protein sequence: CASSPGPNQETQYF.